This T cell receptor beta chain is from a study of regulatory T cells in long-lasting Graves disease. Construction of TCR beta libraries relied on iRepertoire HTBI primers and on Arm-PCR targeting CDR3 regions. TCRdb reprocessed the multiplex PCR reads with MiXCR, giving one entry per CDR3 protein. This sample has about 450,000 distinct CDR3 sequences, with about 15% found just once. This clonotype has ten or more counts. Time point indicated: newly diagnosed GD, antithyroid drugs for less than 3 months. Isolated PBMC RNA provided the starting material for the TCR library. This sample also appeared in a second study, on T cells in Graves' hyperthyroidism and ophthalmopathy.

The sequenced sample was peripheral blood mononuclear cells (PBMCs), obtained at new diagnosis, from a patient treated with antithyroid drugs. The clonotype originates from a woman in her 50s with Graves disease.

The CDR3 bases are TGTGCCAGCAGTCCGGACCCGGGACAGGGCACAGATACGCAGTATTTT. It yields the protein CASSPDPGQGTDTQYF. V and J are TRBV27 and TRBJ2-3; 8 bases are shared with TRBD1. Germline V CDR1 and CDR2: MNHEY, SMNVEV (reference sequence). V lost 5 bases to trimming and J lost 1 base; unmatched junction nucleotides: 8. The length of the CDR3 is 16 residues.